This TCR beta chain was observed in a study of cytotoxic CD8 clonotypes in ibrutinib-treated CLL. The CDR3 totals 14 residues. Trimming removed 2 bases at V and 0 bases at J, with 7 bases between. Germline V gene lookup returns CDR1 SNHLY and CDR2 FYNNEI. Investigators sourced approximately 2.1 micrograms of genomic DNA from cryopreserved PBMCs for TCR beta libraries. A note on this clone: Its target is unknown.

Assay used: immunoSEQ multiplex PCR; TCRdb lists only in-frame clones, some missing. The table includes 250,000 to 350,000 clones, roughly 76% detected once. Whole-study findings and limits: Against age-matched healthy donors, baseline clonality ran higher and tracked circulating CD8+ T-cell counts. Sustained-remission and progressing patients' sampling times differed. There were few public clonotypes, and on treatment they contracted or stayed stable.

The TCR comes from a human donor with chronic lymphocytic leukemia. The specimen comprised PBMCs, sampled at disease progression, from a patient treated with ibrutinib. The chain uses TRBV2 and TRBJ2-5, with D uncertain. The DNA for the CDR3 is TGTGCCAGCAGTGAATATAGGGACCAAGAGACCCAGTACTTC. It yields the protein CASSEYRDQETQYF.